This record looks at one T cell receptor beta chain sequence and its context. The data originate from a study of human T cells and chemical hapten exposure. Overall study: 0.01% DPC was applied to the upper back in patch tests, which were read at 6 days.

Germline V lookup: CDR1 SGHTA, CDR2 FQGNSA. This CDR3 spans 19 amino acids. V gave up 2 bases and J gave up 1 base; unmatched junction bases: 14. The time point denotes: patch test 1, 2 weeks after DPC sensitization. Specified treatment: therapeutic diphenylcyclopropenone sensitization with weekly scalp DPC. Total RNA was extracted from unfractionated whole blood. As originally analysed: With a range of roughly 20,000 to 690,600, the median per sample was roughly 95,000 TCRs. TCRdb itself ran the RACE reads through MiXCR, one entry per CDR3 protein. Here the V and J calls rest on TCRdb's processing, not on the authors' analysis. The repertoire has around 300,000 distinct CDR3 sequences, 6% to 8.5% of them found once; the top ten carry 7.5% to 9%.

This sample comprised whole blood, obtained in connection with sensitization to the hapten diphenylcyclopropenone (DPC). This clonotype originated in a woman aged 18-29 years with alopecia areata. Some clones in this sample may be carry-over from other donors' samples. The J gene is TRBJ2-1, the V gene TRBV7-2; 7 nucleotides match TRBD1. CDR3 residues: CASSLYPKRGGRSYNEQFF. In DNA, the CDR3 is TGTGCCAGCAGCTTATACCCCAAGAGAGGGGGCAGGTCCTACAATGAGCAGTTCTTC.